This T cell receptor beta chain was identified during a study of early T cells in non-severe SARS-CoV-2 infection. V lost 3 bases to trimming and J lost 2 bases; unmatched junction nucleotides: 0. CDR1 is DFQATT, CDR2 SNEGSKA, per germline (reference sequence). There are 14 residues in the CDR3. TCRdb re-analysed the 5' RACE reads in MiXCR, keeping a single row per CDR3 protein. The data show about 80,000 distinct CDR3 sequences, less than 8% seen once. This clonotype was observed many times. This chain connects TRBV20-1 to TRBJ2-1, with 11 positions matching TRBD2. Material for sequencing was whole blood. This TCR was sampled from an adult who was a healthcare worker with PCR-confirmed SARS-CoV-2 infection or an uninfected control (not recorded which). CDR3 DNA: TGCAGTGCTAGTAGCGGGAGGGCCTACAATGAGCAGTTCTTC. This codes for CSASSGRAYNEQFF.